What follows are 20 T cell receptor beta chains derived from one specimen sequenced in a study of T cells in Graves' hyperthyroidism and ophthalmopathy (dated by TCRdb to 2018 to 2020). Receptor amplification or capture employed multiplex PCR. Data came from an Illumina HiSeq 2000. Amplification of TCR beta CDR3 regions was carried out from RNA transcripts. For the first round of RT-PCR on the TCR CDR3, the HTBI primer set was used together with the Qiagen OneStep RT-PCR kit. Clones were called with MiXCR by TCRdb after fastp trimmed the public reads at Q25, and only in-frame beta chains were retained. Under each unique CDR3 protein, matching rows form one entry showing the most common genes and DNA. Here the sample has roughly 600,000 distinct CDR3 sequences; around 13% occur a single time. Clones ranked in the top ten supply around 12% of the sample. The sample comprised blood. The receptors originated from a woman between 50 and 59 years old with Graves' ophthalmopathy.

For the CDR3, the DNA is TGTGCCATCAGTGATGCGGGAGGGAGGTCTAATGAAAAACTGTTTTTT. Its translation is CAISDAGGRSNEKLFF. V and J are TRBV10-3 and TRBJ1-4; no reliable D call. Germline-derived CDR1 and CDR2 are ENHRY and SYGVKD. The CDR3 is 16 amino acids. V was clipped by 3 bases and J by 3 bases, with 14 bases between them.

The chain carries TRBV27 and TRBJ2-7; 16 nucleotides agree with TRBD2. From germline, CDR1 is MNHEY and CDR2 SMNVEV (reference sequence). The CDR3 spans 18 residues. Germline trimming cut 6 bases from V and 7 bases from J; bases unmatched to any gene: 15. CDR3 in amino acids: CASSVDPPGLAGGLEQYF. DNA for the CDR3: TGTGCCAGCAGCGTTGACCCACCGGGACTAGCGGGAGGGCTTGAGCAGTACTTC.

This chain uses TRBV7-2 with TRBJ2-7; D ambiguous. The ends were cut back, 3 bases at V and 3 bases at J, with 9 bases in the middle. The length of the CDR3 is 13 residues. From germline, CDR1 is SGHTA and CDR2 FQGNSA. DNA for the CDR3: TGTGCCAGCAGCTTTACTCGATTCTACGAGCAGTACTTC. Residues: CASSFTRFYEQYF. Drawing the rest from reference TRBV7-2 and TRBJ2-7, the complete variable domain is GAGVSQSPSNKVTEKGKDVELRCDPISGHTALYWYRQSLGQGLEFLIYFQGNSAPDKSGLPSDRFSAERTGGSVSTLTIQRTQQEDSAVYLCASSFTRFYEQYFGPGTRLTVT.

This clonotype was detected only a few times. This rearrangement joins TRBV20-1 to TRBJ1-4, with D unresolved. This CDR3 is built from 13 residues. CDR1 is DFQATT, CDR2 SNEGSKA, per germline (reference sequence). The germline V and J ends were trimmed by 6 bases and 6 bases, with 14 bases remaining between them. CDR3 sequence: CSAPGQRDEKLFF. The CDR3 DNA follows: TGCAGTGCCCCCGGGCAGCGGGATGAAAAACTGTTTTTT.

This clonotype came up a few times. CDR3 sequence: CASSIDPGTGYNEQFF. The DNA for the CDR3 is TGTGCCAGTAGTATAGATCCGGGAACAGGATACAATGAGCAGTTCTTC. The rearrangement links TRBV19 to TRBJ2-1, with D perhaps assigned TRBD1 or TRBD2 (5 bases each). There are 16 residues in the CDR3. Per the germline V gene, CDR1 is LNHDA and CDR2 is SQIVND (reference sequence). Trimming took off 0 bases at V and 4 bases at J, with 13 bases between the two ends.

The gene calls are TRBV24-1 and TRBJ2-4, with D possibly matching TRBD2 (5 bases). V was clipped by 2 bases and J by 0 bases, with 19 bases between them. Germline V gene lookup returns CDR1 KGHDR and CDR2 SFDVKD. The CDR3 sequence is 19 residues long. The CDR3 spells CATSDSHAVEGLAKNIQYF. DNA for the CDR3: TGTGCCACCAGTGATTCCCACGCAGTTGAGGGTCTAGCCAAAAACATTCAGTACTTC.

The sample holds many counts of this clonotype. The chain joins TRBV5-1 to TRBJ2-5; 7 nucleotides agree with TRBD2. This CDR3 contains 17 residues. Losses at the gene ends were 0 bases for V and 1 base for J; bases not matched to a gene: 9. Looked up from germline, CDR1 is SGHRS and CDR2 is YFSETQ. The CDR3 bases are TGCGCCAGCAGCTTGGATCGAGTACGCGGGAGCCAAGAGACCCAGTACTTC. Translated: CASSLDRVRGSQETQYF.

Regarding this clonotype: A much larger clone sits a single nucleotide away, making a read error possible. This chain connects TRBV28 to TRBJ2-3, with TRBD2 matching over 8 bases. V dropped 3 bases and J dropped 4; count of bases not matched to a gene: 0. The CDR3 has 13 amino acids. CDR1 and CDR2 (germline): MDHEN, SYDVKM. CDR3 DNA: TGTGCCAGCAGTTTGACTAGCGCAGATACGCAGTATTTT. This sequence encodes CASSLTSADTQYF.

This sequence joins TRBV7-8 and TRBJ2-7; tentative D call: TRBD2 (6 bases). The germline V gene encodes CDR1 SGHVS and CDR2 FQNEAQ. CDR3 size: 16 residues. V lost 4 bases and J lost 3, with 19 bases in between. CDR3 amino acids: CASSYLDPEGIYEQYF. DNA of the CDR3: TGTGCCAGCAGCTACTTGGACCCGGAGGGGATCTACGAGCAGTACTTC.

This clonotype was detected ten times or more. The CDR3 here is CSALSPGQLTDTQYF. CDR3 bases: TGCAGTGCCCTAAGTCCGGGACAGCTGACAGATACGCAGTATTTT. The chain joins TRBV20-1 to TRBJ2-3, with 7 positions matching TRBD1. J lost 3 bases, V lost 6 bases, and 12 bases had no gene match. The germline gives CDR1 DFQATT, CDR2 SNEGSKA (reference sequence). The CDR3 is made up of 15 amino acids.

This chain links TRBV27 with TRBJ2-2; TRBD1 matches at 9 bases. Germline CDR1 and CDR2: MNHEY and SMNVEV (reference sequence). V shed 6 bases, J shed 6 bases, and the junction held 8 bases outside the gene matches. CDR3 length equals 15 residues. Here the CDR3 reads CASRDRGLNPGELFF. The CDR3 nucleotides are TGTGCCAGCAGGGACAGGGGTCTTAATCCCGGGGAGCTGTTTTTT.

This clonotype was detected ten times or more. The V gene is TRBV10-3, the J gene TRBJ2-7; D tentatively reads TRBD1 or TRBD2 (5 bases each). Germline CDR1 is ENHRY and CDR2 is SYGVKD. CDR3 length: 17 amino acids. The V and J ends lost 0 bases and 2 bases respectively, with 17 bases between them. The CDR3 loop reads CAISESGTGGRPYEQYF. Written as DNA, the CDR3 is TGTGCCATCAGTGAGTCGGGCACAGGTGGGAGACCCTACGAGCAGTACTTC.

This clonotype was detected a few times. The chain uses TRBV6-2 or TRBV6-3 and TRBJ2-2; 11 nucleotides match TRBD2. Trimming at V came to 3 bases and at J to 5 bases, leaving 17 bases not matched to a gene. Germline assignment: CDR1 MNHEY and CDR2 SVGEGT. This CDR3 spans 20 amino acids. CDR3 DNA: TGTGCCAGCAGTTATCAGGGATTCCGCCTAGCGGGAGGAACAACCGGGGAGCTGTTTTTT. Translated: CASSYQGFRLAGGTTGELFF.

This clonotype has only a few counts. This chain links TRBV28 with TRBJ2-7, with 7 nucleotides matching TRBD2. With 1 base clipped from V and 0 bases from J, the junction kept 6 bases outside the gene matches. From germline, CDR1 is MDHEN and CDR2 SYDVKM. This CDR3 is built from 16 residues. CDR3 DNA: TGTGCCAGCAGTTTATTGGGCCTAGCGGACTCCTACGAGCAGTACTTC. It specifies CASSLLGLADSYEQYF.

This clonotype was counted ten times or more. This chain uses TRBV12-3 or TRBV12-4 with TRBJ1-4; no clear D gene. This CDR3 contains 15 residues. Deletions cut 4 bases from V and 8 bases from J, with 17 bases between. CDR3 amino acids: CASSSPSREGEKLFF. CDR3 nucleotides: TGTGCCAGCAGTTCCCCCAGTAGGGAAGGCGAAAAACTGTTTTTT.

In its sample, this clonotype was seen many times. This chain joins TRBV28 and TRBJ2-7; 9 positions match TRBD2. Germline assignment: CDR1 MDHEN and CDR2 SYDVKM. The CDR3 contains 13 residues. J was trimmed by 4 bases and V by 6 bases; bases with no gene match: 4. In DNA, the CDR3 is TGTGCCAGCAGAAGACTAGCGGCATACGAGCAGTACTTC. Its translation is CASRRLAAYEQYF.

This clonotype was detected ten times or more. The chain recombines TRBV28 with TRBJ2-3, with TRBD2 matching 7 bases. This CDR3 contains 17 residues. Germline trimming cut 5 bases from V and 2 bases from J; bases unmatched to any gene: 13. CDR1 and CDR2 (germline): MDHEN, SYDVKM. The CDR3 reads CASSHGGSGMVTDTQYF. The CDR3, as DNA: TGTGCCAGCAGTCACGGCGGCAGCGGGATGGTCACAGATACGCAGTATTTT.

The chain recombines TRBV24-1 with TRBJ2-1, with a possible D match to TRBD1 (6 bases). This CDR3 has 17 residues. Trimming cost V 5 bases and J 8 bases, with 24 bases left between them. CDR1 is KGHDR, CDR2 SFDVKD, per germline. CDR3 nucleotides: TGTGCCACCAGTGCTATGAGTTTATGGGCAGGGGTCGATGAGCAGTTCTTC. Translating gives CATSAMSLWAGVDEQFF.

V usage is TRBV5-1 and J usage is TRBJ2-2; TRBD2 matches at 7 bases. V lost 0 bases to trimming and J lost 4 bases; unmatched junction nucleotides: 3. Germline CDR1 and CDR2: SGHRS and YFSETQ. This CDR3 contains 15 residues. As DNA, the CDR3 is TGCGCCAGCAGCTTGGATCCTAGCGGCACCGGGGAGCTGTTTTTT. This codes for CASSLDPSGTGELFF.

The chain combines TRBV4-1 with TRBJ2-2; 7 nucleotides agree with TRBD2. Germline-derived CDR1 and CDR2 are MGHRA and YSYEKL. The CDR3 is 17 amino acids. J lost 0 bases, V lost 3 bases, and 7 bases had no gene match. CDR3 amino acids: CASSHPLLAANTGELFF. In DNA form, the CDR3 reads TGCGCCAGCAGCCACCCCCTTCTAGCGGCGAACACCGGGGAGCTGTTTTTT.